This TCR beta chain was found in a study of T-cell memory formation after mild COVID-19. As for the study in general: Clustering of TCRs was largely donor specific.

Study outcomes and limitations: Pre-infection memory harbored some responding clones, suggesting cross-reactive memory joined. Among clones contracting day 15 to 85, CD4/CD8 was balanced, whereas later expanders leaned CD4+.

TCRdb ran MiXCR on the 5' RACE reads and lists one entry per CDR3 protein. Seen here are 250,000 to 350,000 distinct CDR3 sequences, 15% to 20% observed once, and the top ten hold 20% to 25%. In the case of this clonotype: Its target is not known.

This CDR3 spans 12 amino acids. Germline V gene lookup returns CDR1 SQVTM and CDR2 ANQGSEA. Trimming cost V 6 bases and J 4 bases, with 11 bases left between them. The receptor was isolated from a man in his late teens or twenties who had mild COVID-19 (a few samples of this study predate the infection). Cell type and time point are not known. The V gene is TRBV29-1, the J gene TRBJ2-3; D is perhaps TRBD1 (5 bases). Sequencing input: PBMCs or a T cell subset sorted from them (not recorded which). CDR3 nucleotides: TGCAGCGTCCTTTGGGGCCCAGATACGCAGTATTTT. Protein sequence: CSVLWGPDTQYF.